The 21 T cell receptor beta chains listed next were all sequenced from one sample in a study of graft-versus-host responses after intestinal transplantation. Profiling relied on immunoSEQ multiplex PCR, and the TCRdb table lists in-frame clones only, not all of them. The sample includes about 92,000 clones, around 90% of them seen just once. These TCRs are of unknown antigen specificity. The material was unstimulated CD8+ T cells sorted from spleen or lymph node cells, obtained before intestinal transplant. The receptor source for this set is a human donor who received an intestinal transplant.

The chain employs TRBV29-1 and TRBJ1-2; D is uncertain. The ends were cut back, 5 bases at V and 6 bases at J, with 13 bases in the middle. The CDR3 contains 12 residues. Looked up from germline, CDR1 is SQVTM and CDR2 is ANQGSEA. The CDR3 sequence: CSVPPDSDGYTF. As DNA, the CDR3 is TGCAGCGTTCCGCCCGACTCCGATGGCTACACCTTC. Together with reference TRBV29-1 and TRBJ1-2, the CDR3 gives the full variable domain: SAVISQKPSRDICQRGTSLTIQCQVDSQVTMMFWYRQQPGQSLTLIATANQGSEATYESGFVIDKFPISRPNLTFSTLTVSNMSPEDSSIYLCSVPPDSDGYTFGSGTRLTVV.

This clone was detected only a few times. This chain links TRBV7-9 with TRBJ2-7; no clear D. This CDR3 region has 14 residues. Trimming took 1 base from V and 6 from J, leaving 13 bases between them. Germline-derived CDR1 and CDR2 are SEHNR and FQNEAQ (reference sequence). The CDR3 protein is CASSLGGPEGEQYF. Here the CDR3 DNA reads TGTGCCAGCAGCTTAGGTGGGCCCGAAGGCGAGCAGTACTTC. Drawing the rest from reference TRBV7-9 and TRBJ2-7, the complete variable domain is DTGVSQNPRHKITKRGQNVTFRCDPISEHNRLYWYRQTLGQGPEFLTYFQNEAQLEKSRLLSDRFSAERPKGSFSTLEIQRTEQGDSAMYLCASSLGGPEGEQYFGPGTRLTVT.

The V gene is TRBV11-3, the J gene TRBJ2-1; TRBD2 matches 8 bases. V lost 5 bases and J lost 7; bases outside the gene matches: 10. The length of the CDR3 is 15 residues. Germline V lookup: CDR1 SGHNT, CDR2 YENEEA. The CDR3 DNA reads TGTGCCAGCAGCAATGCGGGACTAGGCCCGAATGAGCAGTTCTTC. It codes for CASSNAGLGPNEQFF.

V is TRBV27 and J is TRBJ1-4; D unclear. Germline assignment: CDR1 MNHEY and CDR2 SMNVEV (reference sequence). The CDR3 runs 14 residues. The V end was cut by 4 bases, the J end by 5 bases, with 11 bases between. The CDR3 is CASSWVSPNEKLFF. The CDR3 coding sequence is TGTGCCAGCAGTTGGGTCAGCCCGAATGAAAAACTGTTTTTT.

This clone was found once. The CDR3 loop is CSARRDRGYEQYF. In DNA form, the CDR3 reads TGCAGCGCACGGCGGGACAGGGGATACGAGCAGTACTTC. The chain links TRBV29-1 to TRBJ2-7; TRBD1 matches at 10 bases. This CDR3 spans 13 amino acids. Trimming took 7 bases from V and 4 from J; bases not matched to a gene: 7. Germline values: CDR1 SQVTM, CDR2 ANQGSEA.

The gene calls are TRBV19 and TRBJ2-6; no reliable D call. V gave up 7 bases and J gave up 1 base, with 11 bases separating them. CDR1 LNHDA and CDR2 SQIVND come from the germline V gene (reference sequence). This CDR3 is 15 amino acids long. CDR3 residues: CASTPPGSGANVLTF. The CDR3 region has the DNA TGTGCCAGTACCCCACCCGGGTCTGGGGCCAACGTCCTGACTTTC. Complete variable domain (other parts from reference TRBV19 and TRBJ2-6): DGGITQSPKYLFRKEGQNVTLSCEQNLNHDAMYWYRQDPGQGLRLIYYSQIVNDFQKGDIAEGYSVSREKKESFPLTVTSAQKNPTAFYLCASTPPGSGANVLTFGAGSRLTVL.

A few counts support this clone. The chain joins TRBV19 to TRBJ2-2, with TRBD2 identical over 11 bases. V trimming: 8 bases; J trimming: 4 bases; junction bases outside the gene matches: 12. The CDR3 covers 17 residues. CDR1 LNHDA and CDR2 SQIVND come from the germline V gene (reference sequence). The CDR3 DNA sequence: TGTGCCAGTTGGGCGGTTAGCGGGGGGGCGATCACCGGGGAGCTGTTTTTT. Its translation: CASWAVSGGAITGELFF.

The CDR3 protein is CATKGDETQYF. CDR3 sequence (DNA): TGTGCCACCAAAGGGGATGAGACCCAGTACTTC. V usage is TRBV15 and J usage is TRBJ2-5; D is possibly TRBD1 (5 bases). The CDR3 consists of 11 residues. Looked up from germline, CDR1 is LNHNV and CDR2 is YYDKDF (reference sequence). V lost 7 bases and J lost 5, with 8 bases in between.

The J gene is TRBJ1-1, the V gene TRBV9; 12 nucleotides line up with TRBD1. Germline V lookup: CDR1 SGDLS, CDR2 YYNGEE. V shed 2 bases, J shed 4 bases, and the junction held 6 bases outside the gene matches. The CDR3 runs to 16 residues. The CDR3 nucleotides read TGTGCCAGCAGCGTGGAGGGACAGGGGGCTGGCACTGAAGCTTTCTTT. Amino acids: CASSVEGQGAGTEAFF. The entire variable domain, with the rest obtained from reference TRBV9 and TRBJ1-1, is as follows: DSGVTQTPKHLITATGQRVTLRCSPRSGDLSVYWYQQSLDQGLQFLIQYYNGEERAKGNILERFSAQQFPDLHSELNLSSLELGDSALYFCASSVEGQGAGTEAFFGQGTRLTVV.

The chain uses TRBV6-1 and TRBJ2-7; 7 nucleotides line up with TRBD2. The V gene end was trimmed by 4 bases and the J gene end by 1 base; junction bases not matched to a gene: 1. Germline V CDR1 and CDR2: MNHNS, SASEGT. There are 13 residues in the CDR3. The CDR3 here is CASSGGGSYEQYF. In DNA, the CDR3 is TGTGCCAGCAGTGGGGGGGGATCCTACGAGCAGTACTTC.

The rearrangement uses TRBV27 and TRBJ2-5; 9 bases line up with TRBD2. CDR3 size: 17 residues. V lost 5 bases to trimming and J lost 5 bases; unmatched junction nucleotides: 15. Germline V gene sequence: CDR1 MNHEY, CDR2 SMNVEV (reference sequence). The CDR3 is CASSILSRGGIFETQYF. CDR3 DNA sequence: TGTGCCAGCAGTATCCTATCGCGGGGGGGCATATTTGAGACCCAGTACTTC.

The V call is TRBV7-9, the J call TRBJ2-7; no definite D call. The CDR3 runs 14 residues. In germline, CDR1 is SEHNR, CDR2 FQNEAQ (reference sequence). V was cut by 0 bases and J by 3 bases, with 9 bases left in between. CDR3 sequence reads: CASSLANSDYEQYF. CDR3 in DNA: TGTGCCAGCAGCTTAGCGAACTCTGACTACGAGCAGTACTTC.

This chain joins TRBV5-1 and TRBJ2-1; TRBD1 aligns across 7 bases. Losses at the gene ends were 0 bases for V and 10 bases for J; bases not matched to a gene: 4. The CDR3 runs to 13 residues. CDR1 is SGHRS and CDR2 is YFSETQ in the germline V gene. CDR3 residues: CASSLEGQPEQFF. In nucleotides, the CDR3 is TGCGCCAGCAGCTTGGAGGGACAGCCCGAGCAGTTCTTC.

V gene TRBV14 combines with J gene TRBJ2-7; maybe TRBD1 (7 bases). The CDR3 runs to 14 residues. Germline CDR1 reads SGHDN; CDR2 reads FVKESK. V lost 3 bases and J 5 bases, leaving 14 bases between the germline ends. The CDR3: CASSHRGVSHEQYF. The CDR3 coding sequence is TGTGCCAGCAGCCACAGGGGGGTCAGCCACGAGCAGTACTTC.

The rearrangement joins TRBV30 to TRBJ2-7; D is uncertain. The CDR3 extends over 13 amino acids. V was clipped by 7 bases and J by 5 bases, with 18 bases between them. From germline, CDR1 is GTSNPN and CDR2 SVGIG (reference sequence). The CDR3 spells CAYEAPNVNEQYF. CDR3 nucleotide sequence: TGTGCCTACGAGGCCCCGAATGTTAACGAGCAGTACTTC.

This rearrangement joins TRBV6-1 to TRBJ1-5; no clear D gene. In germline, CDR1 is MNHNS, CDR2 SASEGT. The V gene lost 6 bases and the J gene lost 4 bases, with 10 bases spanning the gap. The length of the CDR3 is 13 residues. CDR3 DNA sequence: TGTGCCAGCAGCCTCGGTCCGAATCAGCCCCAGCATTTT. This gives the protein CASSLGPNQPQHF.

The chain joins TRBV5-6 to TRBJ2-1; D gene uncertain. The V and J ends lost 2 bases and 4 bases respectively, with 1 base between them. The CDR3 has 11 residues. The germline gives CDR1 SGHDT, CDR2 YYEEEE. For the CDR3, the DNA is TGTGCCAGCAGCTTATACAATGAGCAGTTCTTC. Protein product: CASSLYNEQFF.

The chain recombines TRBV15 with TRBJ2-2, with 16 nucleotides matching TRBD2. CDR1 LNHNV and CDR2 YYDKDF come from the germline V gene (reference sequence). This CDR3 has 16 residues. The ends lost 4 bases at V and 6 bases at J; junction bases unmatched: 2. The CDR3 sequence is CATSKGLAGGAGELFF. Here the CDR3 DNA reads TGTGCCACCAGCAAGGGACTAGCGGGGGGGGCCGGGGAGCTGTTTTTT.

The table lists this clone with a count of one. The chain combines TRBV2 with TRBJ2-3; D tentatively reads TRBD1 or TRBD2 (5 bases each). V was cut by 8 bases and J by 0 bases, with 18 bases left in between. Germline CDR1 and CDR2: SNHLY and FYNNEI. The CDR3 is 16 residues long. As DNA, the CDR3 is TGTGCCAGCCGGGACCTCCCTTCGTTTAGCACAGATACGCAGTATTTT. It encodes CASRDLPSFSTDTQYF.

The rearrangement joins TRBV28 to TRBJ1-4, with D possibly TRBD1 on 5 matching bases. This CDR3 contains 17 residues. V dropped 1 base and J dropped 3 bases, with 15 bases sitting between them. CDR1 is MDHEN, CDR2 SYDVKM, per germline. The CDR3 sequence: CASSLSEGKAANEKLFF. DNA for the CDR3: TGTGCCAGCAGTTTATCGGAGGGGAAGGCGGCTAATGAAAAACTGTTTTTT.

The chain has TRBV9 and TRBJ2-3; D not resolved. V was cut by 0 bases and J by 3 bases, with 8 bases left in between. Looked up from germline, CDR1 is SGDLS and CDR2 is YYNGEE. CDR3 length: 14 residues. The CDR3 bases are TGTGCCAGCAGCGTAGATACAGCTACAGATACGCAGTATTTT. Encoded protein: CASSVDTATDTQYF.